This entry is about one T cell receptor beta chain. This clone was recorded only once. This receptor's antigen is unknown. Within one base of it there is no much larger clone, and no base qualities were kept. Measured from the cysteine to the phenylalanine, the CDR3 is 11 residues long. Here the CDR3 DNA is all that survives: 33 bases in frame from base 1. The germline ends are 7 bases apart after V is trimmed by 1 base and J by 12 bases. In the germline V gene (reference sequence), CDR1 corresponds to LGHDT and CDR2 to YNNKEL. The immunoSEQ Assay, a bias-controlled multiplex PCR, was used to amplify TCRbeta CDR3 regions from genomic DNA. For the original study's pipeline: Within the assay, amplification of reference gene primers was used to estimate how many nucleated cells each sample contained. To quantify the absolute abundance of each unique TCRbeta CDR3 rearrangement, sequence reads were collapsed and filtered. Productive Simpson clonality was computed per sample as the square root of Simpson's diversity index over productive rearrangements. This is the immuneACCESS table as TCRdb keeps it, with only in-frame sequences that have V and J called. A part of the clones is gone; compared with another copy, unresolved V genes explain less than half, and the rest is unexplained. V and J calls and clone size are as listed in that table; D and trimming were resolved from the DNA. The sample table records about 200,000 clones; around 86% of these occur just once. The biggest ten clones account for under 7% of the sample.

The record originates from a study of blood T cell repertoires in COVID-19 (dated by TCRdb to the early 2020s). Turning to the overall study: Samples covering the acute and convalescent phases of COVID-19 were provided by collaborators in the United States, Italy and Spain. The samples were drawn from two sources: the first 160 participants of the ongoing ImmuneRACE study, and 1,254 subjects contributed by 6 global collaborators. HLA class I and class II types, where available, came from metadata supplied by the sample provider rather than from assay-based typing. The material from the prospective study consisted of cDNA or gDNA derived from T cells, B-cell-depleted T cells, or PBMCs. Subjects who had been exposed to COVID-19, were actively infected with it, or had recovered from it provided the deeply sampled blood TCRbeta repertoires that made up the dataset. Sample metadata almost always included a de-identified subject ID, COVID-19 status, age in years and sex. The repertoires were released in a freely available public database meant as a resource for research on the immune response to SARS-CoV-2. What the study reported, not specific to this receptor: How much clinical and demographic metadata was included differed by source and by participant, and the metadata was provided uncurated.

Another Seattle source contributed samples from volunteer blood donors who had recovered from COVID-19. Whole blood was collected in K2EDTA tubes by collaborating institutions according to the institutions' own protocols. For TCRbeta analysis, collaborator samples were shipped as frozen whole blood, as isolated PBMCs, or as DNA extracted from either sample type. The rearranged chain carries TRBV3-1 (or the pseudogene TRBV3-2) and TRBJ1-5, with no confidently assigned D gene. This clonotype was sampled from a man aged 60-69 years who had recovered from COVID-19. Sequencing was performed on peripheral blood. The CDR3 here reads CASSQGQNQHF. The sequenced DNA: TGTGCCAGCAGCCAAGGCCAGAACCAGCATTTT.